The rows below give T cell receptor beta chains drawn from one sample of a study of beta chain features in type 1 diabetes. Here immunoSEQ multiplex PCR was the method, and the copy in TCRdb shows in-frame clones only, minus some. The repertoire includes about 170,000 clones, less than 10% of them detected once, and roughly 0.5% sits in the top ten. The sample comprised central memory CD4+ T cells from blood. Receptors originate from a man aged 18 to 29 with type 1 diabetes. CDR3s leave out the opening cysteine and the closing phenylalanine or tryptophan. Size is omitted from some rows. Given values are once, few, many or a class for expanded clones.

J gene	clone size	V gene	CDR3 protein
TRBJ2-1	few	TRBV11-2	ASSPLTGSNEQF
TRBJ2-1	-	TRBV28	ASSLRVPWDEQF
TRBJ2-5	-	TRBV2	ASTRLANTQETQY
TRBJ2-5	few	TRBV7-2	ASSLVLGGGGETQY
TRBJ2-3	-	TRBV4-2	ASSQGLVASGDTQY
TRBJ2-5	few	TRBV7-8	ASSLDRVETQY
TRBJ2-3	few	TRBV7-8	ASSLGPSGATDTQY
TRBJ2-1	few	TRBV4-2	ASSQGLATYNEQF
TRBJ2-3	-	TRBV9	ASSLSAGGTDTQY
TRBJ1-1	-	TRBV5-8	ASSLLDTQRDTEAF
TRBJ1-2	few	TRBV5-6	ASRKHGTGDYGYT
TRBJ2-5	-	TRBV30	AWSAGAQETQY
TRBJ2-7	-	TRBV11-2	ASTPTRAVSYEQY
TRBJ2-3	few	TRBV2	ASRGDSASDTQY
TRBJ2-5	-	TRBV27	ASSLWGSRGETQY
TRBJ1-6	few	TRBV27	ASSSMGQAPLH
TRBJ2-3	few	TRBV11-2	ASSSTGLDTQY
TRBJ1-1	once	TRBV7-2	ASSLYGGDTEAF
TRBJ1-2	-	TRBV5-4	ASIQQGGLGYGYT
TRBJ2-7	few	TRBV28	ASSPASGRGEQY
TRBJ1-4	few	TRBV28	ASSLVGHATNEKLF
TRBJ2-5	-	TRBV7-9	ATKPSRDYGKETQY
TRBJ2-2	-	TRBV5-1	ASSLPAGGSANTGELF
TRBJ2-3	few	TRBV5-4	ASSLGGATDTQY
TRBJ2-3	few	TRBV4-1	ASSILAGGIVTQY
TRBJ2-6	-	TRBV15	ATSRGGSGANVLT
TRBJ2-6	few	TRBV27	ASSGPQGGANVLT
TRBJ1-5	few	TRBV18	ASSLGPGQPQH